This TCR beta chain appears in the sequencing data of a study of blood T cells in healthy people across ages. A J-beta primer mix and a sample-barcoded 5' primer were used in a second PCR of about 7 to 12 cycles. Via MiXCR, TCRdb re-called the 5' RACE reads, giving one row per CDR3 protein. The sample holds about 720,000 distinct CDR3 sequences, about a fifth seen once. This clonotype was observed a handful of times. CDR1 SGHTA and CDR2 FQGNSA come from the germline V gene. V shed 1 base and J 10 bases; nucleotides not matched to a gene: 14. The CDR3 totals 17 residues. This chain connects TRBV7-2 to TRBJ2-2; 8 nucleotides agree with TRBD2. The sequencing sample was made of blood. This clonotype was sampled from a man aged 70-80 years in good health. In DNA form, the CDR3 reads TGTGCCAGCAGCTTAGTAGGTCGGGGGGGCATTTCGGAGGAGCTGTTTTTT. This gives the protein CASSLVGRGGISEELFF.